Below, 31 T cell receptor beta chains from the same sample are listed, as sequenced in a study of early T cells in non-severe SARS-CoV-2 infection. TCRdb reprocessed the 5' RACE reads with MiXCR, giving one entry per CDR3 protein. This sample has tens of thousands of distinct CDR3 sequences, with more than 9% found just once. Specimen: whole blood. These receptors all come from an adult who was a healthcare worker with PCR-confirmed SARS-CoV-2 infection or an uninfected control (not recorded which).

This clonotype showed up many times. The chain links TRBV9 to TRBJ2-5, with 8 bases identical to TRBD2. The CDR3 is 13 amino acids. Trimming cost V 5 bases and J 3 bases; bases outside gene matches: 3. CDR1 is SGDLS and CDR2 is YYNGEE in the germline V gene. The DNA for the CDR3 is TGTGCCAGCAGTACCGGGGGGGAAGAGACCCAGTACTTC. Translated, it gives CASSTGGEETQYF.

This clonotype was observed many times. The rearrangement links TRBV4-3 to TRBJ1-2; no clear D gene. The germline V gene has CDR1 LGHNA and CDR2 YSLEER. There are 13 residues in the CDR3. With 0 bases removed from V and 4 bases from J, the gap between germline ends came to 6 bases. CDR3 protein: CASSQDKGYGYTF. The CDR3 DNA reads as TGCGCCAGCAGCCAAGACAAGGGCTATGGCTACACCTTC.

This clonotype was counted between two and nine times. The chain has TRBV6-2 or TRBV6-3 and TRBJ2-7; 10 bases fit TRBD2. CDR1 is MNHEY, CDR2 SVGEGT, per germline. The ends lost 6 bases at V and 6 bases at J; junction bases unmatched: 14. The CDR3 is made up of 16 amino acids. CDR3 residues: CASSRYSSGSGFEQYF. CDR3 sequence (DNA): TGTGCCAGCAGCAGATATTCTAGCGGGAGCGGTTTCGAGCAGTACTTC.

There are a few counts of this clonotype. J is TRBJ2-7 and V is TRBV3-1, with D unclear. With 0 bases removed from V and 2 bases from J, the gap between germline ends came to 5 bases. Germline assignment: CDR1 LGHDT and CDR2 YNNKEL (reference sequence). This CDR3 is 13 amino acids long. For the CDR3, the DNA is TGTGCCAGCAGCCAAGATCCCCCCTACGAGCAGTACTTC. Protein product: CASSQDPPYEQYF.

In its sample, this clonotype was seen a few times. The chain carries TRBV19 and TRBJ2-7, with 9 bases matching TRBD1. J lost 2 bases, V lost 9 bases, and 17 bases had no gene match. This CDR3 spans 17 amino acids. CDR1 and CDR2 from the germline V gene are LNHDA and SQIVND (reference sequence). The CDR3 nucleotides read TGTGCCAGCGGGACCGGGACAGGGCCCAACTCTGCCTACGAGCAGTACTTC. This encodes CASGTGTGPNSAYEQYF.

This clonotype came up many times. CDR3 nucleotides: TGCAGCGTTCAGGGCCCCAAAGGAGTCTCTGGGGCCAACGTCCTGACTTTC. Translating gives CSVQGPKGVSGANVLTF. The V call is TRBV29-1, the J call TRBJ2-6; a weak D match, TRBD1 (5 bases). Trimming cost V 5 bases and J 0 bases, with 17 bases left between them. The CDR3 is made up of 17 amino acids. The germline V gene encodes CDR1 SQVTM and CDR2 ANQGSEA.

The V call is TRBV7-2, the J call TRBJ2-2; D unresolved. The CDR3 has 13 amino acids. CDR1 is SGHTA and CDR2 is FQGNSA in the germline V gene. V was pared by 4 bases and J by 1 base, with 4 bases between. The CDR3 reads CASSSRNTGELFF. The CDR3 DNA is TGTGCCAGCAGCTCCAGGAACACCGGGGAGCTGTTTTTT.

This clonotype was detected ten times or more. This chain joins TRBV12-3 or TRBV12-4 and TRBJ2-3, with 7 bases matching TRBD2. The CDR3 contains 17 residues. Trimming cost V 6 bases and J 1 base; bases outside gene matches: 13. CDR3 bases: TGTGCCAGCAGCCCTTGGGCTGGGAGGGCCGGCACAGATACGCAGTATTTT. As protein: CASSPWAGRAGTDTQYF.

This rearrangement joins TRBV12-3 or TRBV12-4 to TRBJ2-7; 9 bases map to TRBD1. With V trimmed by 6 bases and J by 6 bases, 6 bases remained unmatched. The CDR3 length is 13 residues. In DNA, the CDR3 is TGTGCCAGCAGCTCGGGGACAGGGCGCGAGCAGTACTTC. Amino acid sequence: CASSSGTGREQYF.

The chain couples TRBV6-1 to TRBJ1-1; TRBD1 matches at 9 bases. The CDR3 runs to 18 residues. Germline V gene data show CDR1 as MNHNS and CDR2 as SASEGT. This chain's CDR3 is CATTGTGLKLRANTEAFF. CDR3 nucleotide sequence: TGTGCAACCACCGGGACAGGGTTAAAATTAAGGGCGAACACTGAAGCTTTCTTT.

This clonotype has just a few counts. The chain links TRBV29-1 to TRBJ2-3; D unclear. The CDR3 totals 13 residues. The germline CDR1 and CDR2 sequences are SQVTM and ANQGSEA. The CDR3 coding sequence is TGCACCGTATCGGGCAGGAACACAGATACGCAGTATTTT. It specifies CTVSGRNTDTQYF.

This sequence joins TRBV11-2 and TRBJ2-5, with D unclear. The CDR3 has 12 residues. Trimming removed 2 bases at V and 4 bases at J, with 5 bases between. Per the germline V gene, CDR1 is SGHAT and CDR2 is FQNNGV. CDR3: CASSLHRETQYF. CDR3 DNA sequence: TGTGCCAGCAGCTTACACCGAGAGACCCAGTACTTC.

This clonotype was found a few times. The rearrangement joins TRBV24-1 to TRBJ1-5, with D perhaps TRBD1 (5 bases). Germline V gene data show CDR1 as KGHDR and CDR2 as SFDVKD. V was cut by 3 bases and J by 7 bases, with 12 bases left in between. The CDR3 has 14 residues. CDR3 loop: CATSDDSWGQPQHF. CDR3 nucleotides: TGTGCCACCAGTGATGACAGCTGGGGGCAGCCCCAGCATTTT.

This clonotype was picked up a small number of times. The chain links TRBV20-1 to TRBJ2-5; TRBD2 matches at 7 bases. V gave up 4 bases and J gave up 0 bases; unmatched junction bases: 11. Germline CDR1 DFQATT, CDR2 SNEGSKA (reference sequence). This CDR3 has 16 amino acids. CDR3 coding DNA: TGCAGTGCTACTCGGTTTAGCGGGCCGTACCAAGAGACCCAGTACTTC. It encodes CSATRFSGPYQETQYF.

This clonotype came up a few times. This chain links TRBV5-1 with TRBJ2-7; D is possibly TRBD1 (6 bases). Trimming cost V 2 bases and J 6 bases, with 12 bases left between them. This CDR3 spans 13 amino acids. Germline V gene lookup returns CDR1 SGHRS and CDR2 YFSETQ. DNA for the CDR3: TGCGCCAGCAGCTTCTCTGAGGGGGTCGAGCAGTACTTC. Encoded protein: CASSFSEGVEQYF.

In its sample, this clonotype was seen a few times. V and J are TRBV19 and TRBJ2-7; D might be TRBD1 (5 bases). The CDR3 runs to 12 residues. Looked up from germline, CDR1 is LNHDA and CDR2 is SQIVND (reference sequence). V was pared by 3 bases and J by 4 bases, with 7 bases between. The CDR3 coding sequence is TGTGCCAGTAGTATCAGGGATTACGAGCAGTACTTC. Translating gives CASSIRDYEQYF.

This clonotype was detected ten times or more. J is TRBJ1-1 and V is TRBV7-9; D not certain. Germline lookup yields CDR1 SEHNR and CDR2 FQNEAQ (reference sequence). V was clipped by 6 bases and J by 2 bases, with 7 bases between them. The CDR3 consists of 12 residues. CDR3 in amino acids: CASSHSNTEAFF. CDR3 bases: TGTGCCAGCAGTCATAGTAACACTGAAGCTTTCTTT.

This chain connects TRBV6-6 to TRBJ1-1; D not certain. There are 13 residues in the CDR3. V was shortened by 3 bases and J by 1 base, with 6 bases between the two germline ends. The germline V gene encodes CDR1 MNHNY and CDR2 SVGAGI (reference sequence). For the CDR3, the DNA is TGTGCCAGCAGTTATTTGACGAACACTGAAGCTTTCTTT. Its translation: CASSYLTNTEAFF.

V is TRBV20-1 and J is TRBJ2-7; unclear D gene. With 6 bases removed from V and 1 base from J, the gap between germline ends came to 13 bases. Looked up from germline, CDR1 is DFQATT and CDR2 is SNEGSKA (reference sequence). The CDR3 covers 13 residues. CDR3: CSATPSDSYEQYF. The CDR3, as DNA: TGCAGTGCAACTCCATCCGATTCCTACGAGCAGTACTTC.

CDR3 sequence: CASSLSRASGETQYF. DNA for the CDR3: TGTGCCAGCAGCTTAAGCCGGGCATCGGGAGAGACCCAGTACTTC. The chain has TRBV7-3 and TRBJ2-5; the D is unclear. Between the trimmed V and J ends, which lost 1 base and 4 bases, there was a span of 13 bases. This CDR3 is built from 15 residues. In germline, CDR1 is SGHTA, CDR2 FQGTGA.

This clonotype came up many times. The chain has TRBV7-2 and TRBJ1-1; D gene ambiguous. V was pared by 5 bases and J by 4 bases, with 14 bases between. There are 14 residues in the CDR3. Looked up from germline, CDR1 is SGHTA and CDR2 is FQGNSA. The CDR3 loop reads CASSRGVVGTEAFF. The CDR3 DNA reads TGTGCCAGCAGCCGAGGAGTTGTTGGCACTGAAGCTTTCTTT.

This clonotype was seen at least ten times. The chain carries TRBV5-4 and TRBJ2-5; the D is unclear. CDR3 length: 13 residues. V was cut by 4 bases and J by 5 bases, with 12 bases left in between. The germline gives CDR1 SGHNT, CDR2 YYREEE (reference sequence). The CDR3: CASSVDRLETQYF. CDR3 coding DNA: TGTGCCAGCAGCGTCGACCGTTTGGAGACCCAGTACTTC.

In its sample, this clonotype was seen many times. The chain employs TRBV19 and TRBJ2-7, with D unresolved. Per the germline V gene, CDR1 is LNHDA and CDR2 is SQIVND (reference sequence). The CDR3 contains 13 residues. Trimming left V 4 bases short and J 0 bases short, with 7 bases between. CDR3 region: CASSRSHSYEQYF. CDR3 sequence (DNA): TGTGCCAGTAGTAGATCCCACTCCTACGAGCAGTACTTC.

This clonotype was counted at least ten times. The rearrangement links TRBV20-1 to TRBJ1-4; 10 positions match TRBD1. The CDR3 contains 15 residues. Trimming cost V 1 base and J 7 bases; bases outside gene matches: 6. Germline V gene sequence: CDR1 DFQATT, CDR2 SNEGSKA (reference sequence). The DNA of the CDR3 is TGCAGTGCTAGAGTTCCGGGGACAGGGGTTGAAAAACTGTTTTTT. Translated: CSARVPGTGVEKLFF.

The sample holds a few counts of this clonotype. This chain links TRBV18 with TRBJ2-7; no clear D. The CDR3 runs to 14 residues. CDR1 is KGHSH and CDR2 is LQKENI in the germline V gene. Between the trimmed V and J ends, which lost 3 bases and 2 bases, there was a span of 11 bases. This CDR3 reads CASSPDSSTYEQYF. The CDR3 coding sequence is TGTGCCAGCTCACCCGATTCCAGCACCTACGAGCAGTACTTC.

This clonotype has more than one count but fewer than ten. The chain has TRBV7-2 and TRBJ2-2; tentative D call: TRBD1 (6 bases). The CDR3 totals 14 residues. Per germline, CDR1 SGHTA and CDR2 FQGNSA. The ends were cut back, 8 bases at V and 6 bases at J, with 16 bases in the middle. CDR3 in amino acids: CASGRRGQAGELFF. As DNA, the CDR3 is TGTGCCAGCGGGCGCAGGGGACAAGCCGGGGAGCTGTTTTTT.

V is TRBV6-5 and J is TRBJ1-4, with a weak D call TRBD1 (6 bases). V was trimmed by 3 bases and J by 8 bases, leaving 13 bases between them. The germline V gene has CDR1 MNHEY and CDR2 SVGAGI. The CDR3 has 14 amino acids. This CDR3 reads CASSYRGPREKLFF. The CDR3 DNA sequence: TGTGCCAGCAGTTATCGGGGGCCACGGGAAAAACTGTTTTTT.

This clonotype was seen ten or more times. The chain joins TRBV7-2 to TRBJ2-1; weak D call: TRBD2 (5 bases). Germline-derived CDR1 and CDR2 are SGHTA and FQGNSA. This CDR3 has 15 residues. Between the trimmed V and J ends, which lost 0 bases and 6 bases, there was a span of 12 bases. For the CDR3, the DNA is TGTGCCAGCAGCTTAGCAGTGTCGGGGTCCAATGAGCAGTTCTTC. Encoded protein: CASSLAVSGSNEQFF.

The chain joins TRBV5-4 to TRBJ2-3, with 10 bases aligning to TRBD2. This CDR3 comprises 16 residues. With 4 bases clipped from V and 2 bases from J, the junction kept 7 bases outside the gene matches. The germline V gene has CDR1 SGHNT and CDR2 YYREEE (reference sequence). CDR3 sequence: CASSVPGLAITDTQYF. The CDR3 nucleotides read TGTGCCAGCAGCGTCCCGGGACTAGCGATCACAGATACGCAGTATTTT.

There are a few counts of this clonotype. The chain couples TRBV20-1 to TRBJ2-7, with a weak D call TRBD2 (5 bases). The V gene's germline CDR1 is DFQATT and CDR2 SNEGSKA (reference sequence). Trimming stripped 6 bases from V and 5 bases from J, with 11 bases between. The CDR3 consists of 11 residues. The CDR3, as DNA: TGCAGTGCCGAACTAGTCCACGAGCAGTACTTC. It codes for CSAELVHEQYF.

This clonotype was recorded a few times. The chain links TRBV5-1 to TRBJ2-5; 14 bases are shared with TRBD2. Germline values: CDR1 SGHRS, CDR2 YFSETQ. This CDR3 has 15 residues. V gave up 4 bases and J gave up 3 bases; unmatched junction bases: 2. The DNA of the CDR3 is TGCGCCAGCAGCGTGGGACTAGCGGGAGAAGAGACCCAGTACTTC. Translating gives CASSVGLAGEETQYF. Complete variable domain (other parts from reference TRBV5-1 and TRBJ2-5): KAGVTQTPRYLIKTRGQQVTLSCSPISGHRSVSWYQQTPGQGLQFLFEYFSETQRNKGNFPGRFSGRQFSNSRSEMNVSTLELGDSALYLCASSVGLAGEETQYFGPGTRLLVL.